A selection of T cell receptor beta chains follows, all from one sample in a study of CD8+ T cells in alopecia areata. The table came from immunoSEQ multiplex PCR; TCRdb's copy has only in-frame clones and leaves some out. Among some 190,000 clones, approximately 60% were seen once, and the ten largest hold 0.69%. Material: CD4+ T cells sorted from blood, obtained at week 4, from a patient treated with tofacitinib. These receptors were taken from a human donor with alopecia areata. Each CDR3 is given with its conserved first and last residue. The D gene is left open where the match is weak. The listing skips clone size in some rows; elsewhere it reads once, few, many or a size class.

abundance: -
len: 11
j_gene: TRBJ2-1
d_gene: -
v_gene: TRBV29-1
CDR3aa: CSVVRGAEQFF
CDR3nt: TGCAGCGTGGTCCGAGGAGCTGAGCAGTTCTTC

abundance: few
len: 13
j_gene: TRBJ2-5
d_gene: -
v_gene: TRBV18
CDR3aa: CASSQGTQETQYF
CDR3nt: TGTGCCAGCTCACAAGGGACCCAAGAGACCCAGTACTTC

abundance: -
len: 16
j_gene: TRBJ1-5
d_gene: -
v_gene: TRBV15
CDR3aa: CATSRDRAGRSQPQHF
CDR3nt: TGTGCCACCAGCAGAGATCGGGCGGGCAGGAGCCAGCCCCAGCATTTT

abundance: -
len: 18
j_gene: TRBJ2-7
d_gene: TRBD2
v_gene: TRBV5-4
CDR3aa: CASSPGLAGGLSSYEQYF
CDR3nt: TGTGCCAGCAGCCCCGGACTAGCGGGAGGGCTGAGCTCCTACGAGCAGTACTTC

abundance: few
len: 14
j_gene: TRBJ1-1
d_gene: -
v_gene: TRBV28
CDR3aa: CASRLGTENTEAFF
CDR3nt: TGTGCCAGCAGACTAGGGACGGAGAACACTGAAGCTTTCTTT

abundance: -
len: 11
j_gene: TRBJ2-1
d_gene: -
v_gene: TRBV30
CDR3aa: CAWSRWGEQFF
CDR3nt: TGTGCCTGGAGCCGGTGGGGAGAGCAGTTCTTC

abundance: -
len: 11
j_gene: TRBJ1-1
d_gene: -
v_gene: TRBV29-1
CDR3aa: CSAGGQTEAFF
CDR3nt: TGCAGCGCTGGGGGGCAGACTGAAGCTTTCTTT

abundance: -
len: 13
j_gene: TRBJ2-3
d_gene: TRBD1
v_gene: TRBV29-1
CDR3aa: CSVVDRVADTQYF
CDR3nt: TGCAGCGTTGTCGACAGGGTTGCAGATACGCAGTATTTT

abundance: -
len: 13
j_gene: TRBJ2-4
d_gene: -
v_gene: TRBV25-1
CDR3aa: CASSQAGPNIQYF
CDR3nt: TGTGCCAGCAGCCAGGCCGGGCCGAACATTCAGTACTTC

abundance: -
len: 14
j_gene: TRBJ2-3
d_gene: TRBD2
v_gene: TRBV29-1
CDR3aa: CSVSTSGKGDTQYF
CDR3nt: TGCAGCGTCTCGACTAGCGGGAAGGGGGATACGCAGTATTTT

abundance: -
len: 13
j_gene: TRBJ2-7
d_gene: -
v_gene: TRBV2
CDR3aa: CASSDKRFVEQYF
CDR3nt: TGTGCCAGCAGTGATAAACGGTTCGTCGAGCAGTACTTC